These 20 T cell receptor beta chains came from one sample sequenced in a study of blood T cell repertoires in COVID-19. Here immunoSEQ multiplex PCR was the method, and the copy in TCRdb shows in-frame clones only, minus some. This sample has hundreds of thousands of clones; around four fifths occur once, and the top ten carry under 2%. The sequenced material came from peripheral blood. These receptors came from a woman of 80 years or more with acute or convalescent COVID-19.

Written as DNA, the CDR3 is TGTGCCAGCAGTTTTTCAGGAAGCAATCAGCCCCAGCATTTT. This sequence encodes CASSFSGSNQPQHF. The genes are TRBV3-1 (or the pseudogene TRBV3-2) and TRBJ1-5; no clear D. V was pared by 6 bases and J by 1 base, with 10 bases between. The CDR3 runs to 14 residues. Germline CDR1 and CDR2: LGHDT and YNNKEL (reference sequence).

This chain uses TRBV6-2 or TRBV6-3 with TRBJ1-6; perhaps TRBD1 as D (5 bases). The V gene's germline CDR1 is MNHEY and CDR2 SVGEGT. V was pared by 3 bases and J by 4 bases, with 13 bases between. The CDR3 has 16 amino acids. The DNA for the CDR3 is TGTGCCAGCAGTTATCGCGCCAGGGTTTATAATTCACCCCTCCACTTT. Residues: CASSYRARVYNSPLHF.

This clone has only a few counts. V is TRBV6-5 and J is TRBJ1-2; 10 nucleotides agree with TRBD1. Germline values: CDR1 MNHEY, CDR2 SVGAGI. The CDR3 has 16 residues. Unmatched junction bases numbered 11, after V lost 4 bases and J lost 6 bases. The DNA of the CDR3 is TGTGCCAGCAGTTCTCCTTTTACCGGGACAGGGGATGGCTACACCTTC. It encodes CASSSPFTGTGDGYTF.

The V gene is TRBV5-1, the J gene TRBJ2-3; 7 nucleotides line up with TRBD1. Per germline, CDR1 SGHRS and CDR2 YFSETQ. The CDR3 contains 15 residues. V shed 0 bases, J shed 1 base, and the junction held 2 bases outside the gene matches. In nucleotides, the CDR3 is TGCGCCAGCAGCTTGGAAGGGACAGGCACAGATACGCAGTATTTT. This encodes CASSLEGTGTDTQYF. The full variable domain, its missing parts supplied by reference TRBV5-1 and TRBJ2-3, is KAGVTQTPRYLIKTRGQQVTLSCSPISGHRSVSWYQQTPGQGLQFLFEYFSETQRNKGNFPGRFSGRQFSNSRSEMNVSTLELGDSALYLCASSLEGTGTDTQYFGPGTRLTVL.

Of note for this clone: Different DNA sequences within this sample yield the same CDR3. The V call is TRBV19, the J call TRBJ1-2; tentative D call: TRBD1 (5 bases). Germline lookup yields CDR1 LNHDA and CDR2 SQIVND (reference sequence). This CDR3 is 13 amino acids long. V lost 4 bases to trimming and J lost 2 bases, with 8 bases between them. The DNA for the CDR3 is TGTGCCAGTAGTAAGACAGAAAACTATGGCTACACCTTC. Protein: CASSKTENYGYTF.

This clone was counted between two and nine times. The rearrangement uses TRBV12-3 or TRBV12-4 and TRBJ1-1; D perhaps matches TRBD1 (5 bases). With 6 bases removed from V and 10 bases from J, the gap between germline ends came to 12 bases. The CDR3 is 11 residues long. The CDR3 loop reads CASSPGLVAFF. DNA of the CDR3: TGTGCCAGCAGCCCGGGACTAGTAGCTTTCTTT.

The CDR3 spells CASSQGRGGYAYEQYF. CDR3 nucleotide sequence: TGTGCCAGCAGCCAAGGTCGAGGAGGGTACGCCTACGAGCAGTACTTC. The V gene is TRBV4-2, the J gene TRBJ2-7, with D maybe TRBD2 (6 bases). Per germline, CDR1 LGHNA and CDR2 YNFKEQ. Trimming shortened V by 1 base and J by 2 bases, and 15 bases separated the two germline ends. CDR3 length equals 16 residues.

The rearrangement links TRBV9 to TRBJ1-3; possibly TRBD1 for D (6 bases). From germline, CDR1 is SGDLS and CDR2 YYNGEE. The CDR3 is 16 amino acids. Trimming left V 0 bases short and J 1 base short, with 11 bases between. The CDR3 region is CASSVATGSSGNTIYF. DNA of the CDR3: TGTGCCAGCAGCGTAGCGACAGGTTCGTCTGGAAACACCATATATTTT.

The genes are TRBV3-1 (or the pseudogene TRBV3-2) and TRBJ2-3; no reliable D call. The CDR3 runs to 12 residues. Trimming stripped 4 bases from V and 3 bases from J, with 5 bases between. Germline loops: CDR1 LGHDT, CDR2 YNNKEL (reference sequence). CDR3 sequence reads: CASSLITDTQYF. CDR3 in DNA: TGTGCCAGCAGCCTAATTACAGATACGCAGTATTTT.

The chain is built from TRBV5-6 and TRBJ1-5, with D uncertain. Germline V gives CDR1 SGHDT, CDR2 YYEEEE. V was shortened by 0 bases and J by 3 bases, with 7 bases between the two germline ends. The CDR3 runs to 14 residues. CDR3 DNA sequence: TGTGCCAGCAGCTTGGGGCAGTTCAATCAGCCCCAGCATTTT. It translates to CASSLGQFNQPQHF. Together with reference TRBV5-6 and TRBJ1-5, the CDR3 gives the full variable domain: DAGVTQSPTHLIKTRGQQVTLRCSPKSGHDTVSWYQQALGQGPQFIFQYYEEEERQRGNFPDRFSGHQFPNYSSELNVNALLLGDSALYLCASSLGQFNQPQHFGDGTRLSIL.

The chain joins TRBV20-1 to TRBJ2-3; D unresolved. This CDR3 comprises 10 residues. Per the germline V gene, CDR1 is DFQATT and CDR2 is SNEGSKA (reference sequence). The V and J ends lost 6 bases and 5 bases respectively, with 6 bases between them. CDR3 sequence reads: CSAEKDTQYF. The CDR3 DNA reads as TGCAGTGCGGAGAAAGATACGCAGTATTTT.

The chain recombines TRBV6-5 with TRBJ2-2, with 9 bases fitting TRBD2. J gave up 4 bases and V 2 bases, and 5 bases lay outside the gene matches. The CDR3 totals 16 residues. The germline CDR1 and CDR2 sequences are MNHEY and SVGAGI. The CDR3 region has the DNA TGTGCCAGCAGTTACGGGGCGGGGGGGCGCACCGGGGAGCTGTTTTTT. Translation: CASSYGAGGRTGELFF.

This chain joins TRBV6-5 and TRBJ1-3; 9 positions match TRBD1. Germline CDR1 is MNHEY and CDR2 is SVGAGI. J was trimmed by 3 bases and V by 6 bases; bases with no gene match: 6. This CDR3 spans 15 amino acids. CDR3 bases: TGTGCCAGCAGATCGGACAGGGGCTTTGGAAACACCATATATTTT. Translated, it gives CASRSDRGFGNTIYF.

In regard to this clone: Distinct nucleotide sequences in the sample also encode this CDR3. The CDR3 nucleotides are TGTGCCAGCAGCCAACGTGGCTCCACAGATACGCAGTATTTT. This translates into CASSQRGSTDTQYF. The rearrangement links TRBV3-1 (or the pseudogene TRBV3-2) to TRBJ2-3; D uncertain. Germline V lookup: CDR1 LGHDT, CDR2 YNNKEL (reference sequence). V lost 2 bases and J lost 2, with 8 bases in between. The CDR3 consists of 14 residues.

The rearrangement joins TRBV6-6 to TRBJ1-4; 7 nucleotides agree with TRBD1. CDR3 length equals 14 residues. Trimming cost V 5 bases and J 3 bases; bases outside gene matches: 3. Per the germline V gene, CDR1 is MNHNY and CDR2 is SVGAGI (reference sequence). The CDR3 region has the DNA TGTGCCAGCAGTAAGGGGACAGCTAATGAAAAACTGTTTTTT. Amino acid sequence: CASSKGTANEKLFF.

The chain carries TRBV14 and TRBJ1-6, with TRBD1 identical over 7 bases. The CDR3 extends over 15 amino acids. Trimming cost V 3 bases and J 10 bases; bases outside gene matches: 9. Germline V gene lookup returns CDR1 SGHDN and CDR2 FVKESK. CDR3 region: CASSQELTGRSPLHF. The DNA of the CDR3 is TGTGCCAGCAGCCAGGAACTGACAGGGAGATCACCCCTCCACTTT.

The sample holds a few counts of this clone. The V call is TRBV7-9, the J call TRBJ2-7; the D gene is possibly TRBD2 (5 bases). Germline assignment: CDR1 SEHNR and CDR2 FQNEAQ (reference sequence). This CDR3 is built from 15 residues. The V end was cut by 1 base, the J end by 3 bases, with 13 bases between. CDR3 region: CASSLGGPSNYEQYF. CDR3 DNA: TGTGCCAGCAGCTTAGGAGGGCCCAGCAACTACGAGCAGTACTTC.

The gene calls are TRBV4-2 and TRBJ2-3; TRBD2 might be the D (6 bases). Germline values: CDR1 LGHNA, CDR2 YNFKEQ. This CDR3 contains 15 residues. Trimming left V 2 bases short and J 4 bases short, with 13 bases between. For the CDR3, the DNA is TGTGCCAGCAGCCAACAGACTAGTCTACCAGATACGCAGTATTTT. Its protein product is CASSQQTSLPDTQYF.

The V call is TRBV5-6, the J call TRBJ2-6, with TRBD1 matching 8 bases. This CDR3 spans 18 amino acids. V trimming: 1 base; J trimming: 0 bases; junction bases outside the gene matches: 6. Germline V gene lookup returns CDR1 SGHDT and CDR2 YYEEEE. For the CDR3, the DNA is TGTGCCAGCAGCTTGCCTGGACAGGGCAACTCTGGGGCCAACGTCCTGACTTTC. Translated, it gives CASSLPGQGNSGANVLTF.

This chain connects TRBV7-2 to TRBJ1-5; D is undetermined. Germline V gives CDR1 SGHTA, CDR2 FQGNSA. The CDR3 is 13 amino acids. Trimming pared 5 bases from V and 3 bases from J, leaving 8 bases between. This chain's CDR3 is CASSGQLNQPQHF. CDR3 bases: TGTGCCAGCAGCGGGCAGCTCAATCAGCCCCAGCATTTT.